Listed here are 2 T cell receptor beta chains from one sample, sequenced in a study of T cell responses to AZD1222 COVID-19 vaccine. Measured with immunoSEQ multiplex PCR; TCRdb has only the in-frame clones, and not every one. Of about 120,000 clones in the sample, under 90% are singletons; the top ten hold 4.4%. The material sequenced was peripheral blood, taken on day 0 of AZD1222 vaccination. Source of these receptors: an adult in good health.

The chain has TRBV29-1 and TRBJ2-7; TRBD1 matches 7 bases. The CDR3 contains 12 residues. Germline lookup yields CDR1 SQVTM and CDR2 ANQGSEA. V lost 7 bases, J lost 4 bases, and 7 bases stayed unmatched. The CDR3 loop is CSAQGTAYEQYF. The CDR3 DNA reads as TGCAGCGCTCAAGGGACAGCTTACGAGCAGTACTTC.

The V call is TRBV6-5, the J call TRBJ1-4, with D unclear. Trimming removed 2 bases at V and 5 bases at J, with 12 bases between. CDR3 length: 15 residues. Germline V lookup: CDR1 MNHEY, CDR2 SVGAGI. In nucleotides, the CDR3 is TGTGCCAGCAGTTACAGCAGCGGTAGGAATGAAAAACTGTTTTTT. Translation gives CASSYSSGRNEKLFF.